A single sample is the source of the 29 T cell receptor beta chains below, sequenced in a study of blood T cell repertoires in COVID-19. Profiling relied on immunoSEQ multiplex PCR, and the TCRdb table lists in-frame clones only, not all of them. This table has some 490,000 clones, 70% to 90% appearing once. Source material: PBMCs or T cells enriched from blood (not recorded which). Receptor source: a woman aged 60-70 years who had recovered from COVID-19.

V usage is TRBV30 and J usage is TRBJ2-5, with 10 bases fitting TRBD1. The CDR3 length is 15 residues. The junction had 12 bases not matched to a gene; V was cut back by 5 bases and J by 6 bases. The germline gives CDR1 GTSNPN, CDR2 SVGIG (reference sequence). The CDR3 protein is CAWESGTGATQTQYF. The CDR3 DNA follows: TGTGCCTGGGAATCCGGGACAGGGGCTACACAGACCCAGTACTTC.

V usage is TRBV7-2 and J usage is TRBJ2-1; TRBD2 aligns across 12 bases. The CDR3 consists of 15 residues. CDR1 SGHTA and CDR2 FQGNSA come from the germline V gene. The V and J ends lost 6 bases and 6 bases, in that order; junction bases with no gene match: 6. In DNA, the CDR3 is TGTGCCAGCAGGGTGGGACTAGCGGGCGTCAATGAGCAGTTCTTC. Its protein product is CASRVGLAGVNEQFF.

V usage is TRBV24-1 and J usage is TRBJ2-7, with a possible D match to TRBD1 (6 bases). The CDR3 is 13 residues long. Deletions cut 2 bases from V and 6 bases from J, with 10 bases between. Germline V CDR1 and CDR2: KGHDR, SFDVKD. The CDR3 sequence: CATSDSSRGEQYF. The DNA for the CDR3 is TGTGCCACCAGTGATTCGAGCAGGGGCGAGCAGTACTTC.

This chain's CDR3 is CASSLRDRGIGTEAFF. For the CDR3, the DNA is TGTGCCAGCAGCTTGCGGGACAGGGGGATTGGCACTGAAGCTTTCTTT. The rearrangement links TRBV5-4 to TRBJ1-1; 11 bases agree with TRBD1. The germline gives CDR1 SGHNT, CDR2 YYREEE (reference sequence). CDR3 length: 16 amino acids. Germline trimming cut 1 base from V and 4 bases from J; bases unmatched to any gene: 6.

This rearrangement joins TRBV9 to TRBJ2-3; D possibly corresponds to TRBD2 (6 bases). V lost 0 bases and J lost 0, with 8 bases in between. This CDR3 comprises 15 residues. The germline V gene encodes CDR1 SGDLS and CDR2 YYNGEE. CDR3 sequence (DNA): TGTGCCAGCAGCGTAGTTGCGGGGAGCACAGATACGCAGTATTTT. Translated: CASSVVAGSTDTQYF.

This rearrangement joins TRBV27 to TRBJ2-5; D perhaps matches TRBD1 (5 bases). Trimming stripped 11 bases from V and 5 bases from J, with 9 bases between. CDR1 and CDR2 (germline): MNHEY, SMNVEV (reference sequence). The CDR3 covers 10 residues. CDR3 in amino acids: CAVGQETQYF. The CDR3, as DNA: TGTGCCGTGGGGCAGGAGACCCAGTACTTC.

The chain joins TRBV10-2 to TRBJ1-5; tentative D call: TRBD1 (6 bases). The germline V gene has CDR1 WSHSY and CDR2 SAAADI. There are 13 residues in the CDR3. Between the trimmed V and J ends, which lost 4 bases and 4 bases, there was a span of 8 bases. CDR3 protein: CASSVDRNQPQHF. The CDR3 DNA reads TGCGCCAGCAGTGTGGACAGAAATCAGCCCCAGCATTTT.

The rearrangement joins TRBV19 to TRBJ1-5; 9 bases match TRBD1. Germline CDR1 LNHDA, CDR2 SQIVND (reference sequence). With V trimmed by 7 bases and J by 4 bases, 8 bases remained unmatched. The CDR3 is made up of 15 amino acids. CDR3 amino acids: CASTAGQGNNQPQHF. The CDR3 nucleotides read TGTGCCAGTACGGCGGGACAGGGTAATAATCAGCCCCAGCATTTT.

This clone was seen only a few times. The rearrangement uses TRBV24-1 and TRBJ2-1; 9 positions match TRBD1. With 4 bases clipped from V and 7 bases from J, the junction kept 7 bases outside the gene matches. The CDR3 has 15 amino acids. Germline CDR1 is KGHDR and CDR2 is SFDVKD. The CDR3 DNA reads as TGTGCCACCAGTGACCTAGGGACAGGGTCGAATGAGCAGTTCTTC. Translated: CATSDLGTGSNEQFF.

This clone was detected only a few times. CDR3 in amino acids: CASSGAPGTEAFF. CDR3 DNA sequence: TGTGCCAGCAGCGGGGCGCCGGGCACTGAAGCTTTCTTT. V is TRBV13 and J is TRBJ1-1, with D possibly being TRBD1 (5 bases). Germline V gives CDR1 PRHDT, CDR2 FYEKMQ (reference sequence). This CDR3 is built from 13 residues. With 5 bases removed from V and 4 bases from J, the gap between germline ends came to 11 bases. The full variable domain, completed using reference TRBV13 and TRBJ1-1, is AAGVIQSPRHLIKEKRETATLKCYPIPRHDTVYWYQQGPGQDPQFLISFYEKMQSDKGSIPDRFSAQQFSDYHSELNMSSLELGDSALYFCASSGAPGTEAFFGQGTRLTVV.

V gene TRBV9 combines with J gene TRBJ2-7; TRBD1 matches at 7 bases. Trimming took 4 bases from V and 1 from J; bases not matched to a gene: 11. The CDR3 loop spans 16 amino acids. Germline values: CDR1 SGDLS, CDR2 YYNGEE. CDR3 sequence: CASSSAGTAPSYEQYF. As DNA, the CDR3 is TGTGCCAGCAGCTCCGCCGGGACAGCTCCTTCCTACGAGCAGTACTTC.

V and J are TRBV19 and TRBJ2-3; TRBD2 agrees at 14 bases. Germline lookup yields CDR1 LNHDA and CDR2 SQIVND (reference sequence). V lost 4 bases to trimming and J lost 3 bases; unmatched junction nucleotides: 9. This CDR3 is 18 amino acids long. The CDR3 is CASSRRLAGGPRTDTQYF. The CDR3 nucleotides are TGTGCCAGTAGTAGACGACTAGCGGGGGGGCCGCGAACAGATACGCAGTATTTT.

V gene TRBV5-8 combines with J gene TRBJ2-3; 7 nucleotides match TRBD1. The CDR3 extends over 15 amino acids. Trimming took 4 bases from V and 1 from J; bases not matched to a gene: 6. Germline lookup yields CDR1 SGHTS and CDR2 YDEGEE. In nucleotides, the CDR3 is TGTGCCAGCAGCCCTAATGGACAGGGCACAGATACGCAGTATTTT. Protein sequence: CASSPNGQGTDTQYF.

The genes are TRBV2 and TRBJ1-3; 11 bases are a match to TRBD1. V gave up 5 bases and J gave up 4 bases; unmatched junction bases: 4. CDR3 size: 15 residues. From germline, CDR1 is SNHLY and CDR2 FYNNEI. The DNA for the CDR3 is TGTGCCAGCAGTCCGGACAGGGGGCAAGGAAACACCATATATTTT. Translation gives CASSPDRGQGNTIYF. Looking up the rest from reference TRBV2 and TRBJ1-3 gives the full variable domain: EPEVTQTPSHQVTQMGQEVILRCVPISNHLYFYWYRQILGQKVEFLVSFYNNEISEKSEIFDDQFSVERPDGSNFTLKIRSTKLEDSAMYFCASSPDRGQGNTIYFGEGSWLTVV.

The V gene is TRBV29-1, the J gene TRBJ1-1; a possible D gene is TRBD1 (6 bases). The CDR3 spans 13 residues. CDR1 is SQVTM, CDR2 ANQGSEA, per germline. The V end lost 6 bases, the J end lost 4 bases, and 15 bases lay between the germline ends. CDR3 sequence: CSVNRAFGTEAFF. In DNA form, the CDR3 reads TGCAGCGTCAACAGGGCCTTTGGCACTGAAGCTTTCTTT.

In this sample, this clone turned up once. The chain joins TRBV5-5 to TRBJ1-4, with D hard to call. The V and J ends lost 1 base and 0 bases respectively, with 7 bases between them. This CDR3 region has 15 residues. Per the germline V gene, CDR1 is SGHKS and CDR2 is YYEKEE (reference sequence). The CDR3 nucleotides are TGTGCCAGCAGCTTGTATATTGCAACTAATGAAAAACTGTTTTTT. This sequence encodes CASSLYIATNEKLFF.

This clone was picked up a small number of times. The genes are TRBV28 and TRBJ2-7; TRBD2 is a possible D gene (5 bases). Trimming stripped 4 bases from V and 4 bases from J, with 11 bases between. The germline V gene has CDR1 MDHEN and CDR2 SYDVKM. CDR3 length: 13 amino acids. CDR3 in DNA: TGTGCCAGCAGTTCCCTACCGGGGTACGAGCAGTACGTC. This codes for CASSSLPGYEQYV.

In this sample, this clone turned up a few times. The J gene is TRBJ1-4, the V gene TRBV10-3; D gene unclear. This CDR3 spans 13 amino acids. Germline assignment: CDR1 ENHRY and CDR2 SYGVKD. V lost 4 bases and J 5 bases, leaving 8 bases between the germline ends. The CDR3 region is CAISGTENEKLFF. In DNA, the CDR3 is TGTGCCATCAGTGGGACTGAGAATGAAAAACTGTTTTTT.

The chain is built from TRBV19 and TRBJ2-7, with TRBD1 matching over 9 bases. This CDR3 has 14 residues. In germline, CDR1 is LNHDA, CDR2 SQIVND (reference sequence). Germline trimming cut 6 bases from V and 0 bases from J; bases unmatched to any gene: 3. The CDR3 region is CASREDRGSYEQYF. CDR3 in DNA: TGTGCCAGTAGAGAGGACAGGGGCTCCTACGAGCAGTACTTC.

This clone was recorded only once. The DNA of the CDR3 is TGCGCCAGCAGCTTGAGTCCTAGCTCTGGAAACACCATATATTTT. This translates into CASSLSPSSGNTIYF. The chain links TRBV5-1 to TRBJ1-3, with D hard to call. Per germline, CDR1 SGHRS and CDR2 YFSETQ. V lost 1 base and J lost 0, with 8 bases in between. The CDR3 extends over 15 amino acids.

V gene TRBV3-1 (or the pseudogene TRBV3-2) combines with J gene TRBJ2-7; perhaps TRBD2 as D (6 bases). Germline CDR1 reads LGHDT; CDR2 reads YNNKEL (reference sequence). This CDR3 comprises 14 residues. V shed 1 base and J shed 2 bases, with 9 bases lying between them. The CDR3 is CASSQVGGTYEQYF. CDR3 sequence (DNA): TGTGCCAGCAGCCAAGTAGGAGGGACCTACGAGCAGTACTTC.

This chain's CDR3 is CASSAMSNEQFF. The CDR3 nucleotides read TGTGCCAGCAGCGCGATGAGTAATGAGCAGTTCTTC. The rearrangement uses TRBV5-4 and TRBJ2-1; D gene uncertain. This CDR3 is 12 amino acids long. Germline V lookup: CDR1 SGHNT, CDR2 YYREEE (reference sequence). V lost 4 bases and J 7 bases, leaving 9 bases between the germline ends.

For this clone: Other DNA sequences from this sample encode an identical CDR3 as well. The chain combines TRBV7-2 with TRBJ1-3; no definite D call. The V and J ends lost 2 bases and 1 base respectively, with 6 bases between them. This CDR3 is 14 amino acids long. From germline, CDR1 is SGHTA and CDR2 FQGNSA. The DNA of the CDR3 is TGTGCCAGCAGCTTACGCGGATCTGGAAACACCATATATTTT. It translates to CASSLRGSGNTIYF.

This clone was picked up one time. The rearrangement joins TRBV11-2 to TRBJ2-1, with D perhaps TRBD2 (6 bases). Trimming cost V 6 bases and J 3 bases, with 12 bases left between them. This CDR3 contains 14 residues. The germline V gene has CDR1 SGHAT and CDR2 FQNNGV. Written as DNA, the CDR3 is TGTGCCAGCAGTCTTGCGGGGAACTACAATGAGCAGTTCTTC. Protein product: CASSLAGNYNEQFF.

This clone has more than one count but fewer than ten. This chain connects TRBV11-3 to TRBJ1-1; D is uncertain. The germline V gene encodes CDR1 SGHNT and CDR2 YENEEA. CDR3 length equals 13 residues. Trimming pared 4 bases from V and 2 bases from J, leaving 8 bases between. The CDR3 DNA sequence: TGTGCCAGCAGCTCCCCGGTTAACACTGAAGCTTTCTTT. This encodes CASSSPVNTEAFF. Based on the CDR3 plus reference TRBV11-3 and TRBJ1-1, the full variable domain is EAGVVQSPRYKIIEKKQPVAFWCNPISGHNTLYWYLQNLGQGPELLIRYENEEAVDDSQLPKDRFSAERLKGVDSTLKIQPAELGDSAVYLCASSSPVNTEAFFGQGTRLTVV.

V gene TRBV5-5 combines with J gene TRBJ1-4; 9 nucleotides line up with TRBD1. Germline CDR1 is SGHKS and CDR2 is YYEKEE (reference sequence). CDR3 length: 16 amino acids. V was pared by 6 bases and J by 4 bases, with 10 bases of the junction left unmatched. DNA of the CDR3: TGTGCCAGCACCCTCCAGAGGGGACAGGGTAATGAAAAACTGTTTTTT. Its protein product is CASTLQRGQGNEKLFF. Full variable domain (remainder filled in from reference TRBV5-5 and TRBJ1-4): DAGVTQSPTHLIKTRGQQVTLRCSPISGHKSVSWYQQVLGQGPQFIFQYYEKEERGRGNFPDRFSARQFPNYSSELNVNALLLGDSALYLCASTLQRGQGNEKLFFGSGTQLSVL.

The rearrangement joins TRBV6-5 to TRBJ2-2, with TRBD1 matching 7 bases. Trimming at V came to 8 bases and at J to 2 bases, leaving 8 bases not matched to a gene. The CDR3 sequence is 15 residues long. CDR1 MNHEY and CDR2 SVGAGI come from the germline V gene. The CDR3 nucleotides are TGTGCCAGCCGCCCCCGGGACAGAAACACCGGGGAGCTGTTTTTT. Translation: CASRPRDRNTGELFF.

The rearrangement links TRBV10-3 to TRBJ1-5; D unresolved. V lost 3 bases to trimming and J lost 1 base, with 10 bases between them. The germline V gene encodes CDR1 ENHRY and CDR2 SYGVKD. The CDR3 spans 15 residues. In DNA, the CDR3 is TGTGCCATCAGTGAAGGGAGAAACAGCAATCAGCCCCAGCATTTT. It is translated as CAISEGRNSNQPQHF.

The chain links TRBV4-2 to TRBJ1-1; D unresolved. Germline V gene lookup returns CDR1 LGHNA and CDR2 YNFKEQ. There are 13 residues in the CDR3. V lost 5 bases and J lost 0, with 7 bases in between. CDR3 loop: CASSVAMNTEAFF. In DNA, the CDR3 is TGTGCCAGCAGCGTAGCCATGAACACTGAAGCTTTCTTT.